The rows below give T cell receptor beta chains drawn from one sample of a study of Graves' ophthalmopathy and Graves' hyperthyroidism. TCRdb processed the multiplex PCR reads anew with MiXCR; each CDR3 protein has one entry. This sample has tens of thousands of distinct CDR3 sequences; roughly 46% occur once, and the top ten carry roughly 5%. The sequenced sample consisted of peripheral blood. All receptors derive from an adult woman with Graves' ophthalmopathy. CDR3s include the opening cysteine and the closing phenylalanine or tryptophan.

V gene: TRBV6-5; J gene: TRBJ2-7; CDR3 protein: CASSSLTSGSGYEQYF
V gene: TRBV19; J gene: TRBJ2-3; CDR3 protein: CASSIVVLAGEGNEQYF
V gene: TRBV4-1; J gene: TRBJ1-1; CDR3 protein: CASSRVQQEGAFF
V gene: TRBV7-9; J gene: TRBJ2-1; CDR3 protein: CASSLGLAKSSYNGQFF
V gene: TRBV5-1; J gene: TRBJ1-4; CDR3 protein: CASSYRARNEKLFF
V gene: TRBV5-1; J gene: TRBJ2-3; CDR3 protein: CASSYAYDTQYF
V gene: TRBV11-2; J gene: TRBJ1-1; CDR3 protein: CASSPGQGGNTEALF
V gene: TRBV6-6; J gene: TRBJ1-1; CDR3 protein: CASSQSKGAYEAFF
V gene: TRBV9; J gene: TRBJ2-7; CDR3 protein: CASSTTPGGTSGLLYEQYF
V gene: TRBV20-1; J gene: TRBJ1-1; CDR3 protein: CSARRRDTEAFF
V gene: TRBV19; J gene: TRBJ1-1; CDR3 protein: CASSIDRVRSEAFF
V gene: TRBV20-1; J gene: TRBJ2-5; CDR3 protein: CSASLGGIHQPQYF
V gene: TRBV3-1; J gene: TRBJ2-7; CDR3 protein: CASSLSGRASYEQYF
V gene: TRBV20-1; J gene: TRBJ2-5; CDR3 protein: CSASQDSGRNQETQYF
V gene: TRBV7-2; J gene: TRBJ2-1; CDR3 protein: CASSPGTVRNSEAYNEQFF
V gene: TRBV7-2; J gene: TRBJ1-1; CDR3 protein: CASRAGNTEAFF
V gene: TRBV2; J gene: TRBJ2-3; CDR3 protein: CASRRETASTDTQYF
V gene: TRBV28; J gene: TRBJ1-5; CDR3 protein: CASEAGGSNQPQHF
V gene: TRBV12-3/TRBV12-4; J gene: TRBJ1-3; CDR3 protein: CASSFGVPGTLGNTIYF
V gene: TRBV29-1; J gene: TRBJ2-7; CDR3 protein: CSVESSQGSYEQYF
V gene: TRBV27; J gene: TRBJ1-5; CDR3 protein: CASSLGGGSNQPQHF
V gene: TRBV2; J gene: TRBJ2-1; CDR3 protein: CASKTSEGHSYNEQFF
V gene: TRBV7-3; J gene: TRBJ2-7; CDR3 protein: CASSSKQGDNEQYF
V gene: TRBV20-1; J gene: TRBJ2-7; CDR3 protein: CSASPHGSHYEQYF
V gene: TRBV24-1; J gene: TRBJ1-6; CDR3 protein: CATSARGRDDVWVSSYNSPLHF
V gene: TRBV11-2; J gene: TRBJ2-5; CDR3 protein: CASSLDRAGRGTQYF
V gene: TRBV6-4; J gene: TRBJ2-6; CDR3 protein: CASSEGTGGNVLTF
V gene: TRBV19; J gene: TRBJ2-4; CDR3 protein: CASSIDTGGRAKNIQYF
V gene: TRBV29-1; J gene: TRBJ1-2; CDR3 protein: CSAPDRGMGGYTF
V gene: TRBV5-1; J gene: TRBJ1-5; CDR3 protein: CASSLSGQQYQPQHF
V gene: TRBV25-1; J gene: TRBJ1-4; CDR3 protein: CASSCDRVNEKLFF
V gene: TRBV19; J gene: TRBJ1-5; CDR3 protein: CASSLRNQPQHF
V gene: TRBV15; J gene: TRBJ2-5; CDR3 protein: CATSRSHSGTSGRAAGTQYF
V gene: TRBV15; J gene: TRBJ2-2; CDR3 protein: CATSRARENTGELFF
V gene: TRBV7-9; J gene: TRBJ2-5; CDR3 protein: CASSLAGTGRVETQYF
V gene: TRBV7-6; J gene: TRBJ1-4; CDR3 protein: CASSLGASNEKLFF
V gene: TRBV19; J gene: TRBJ1-2; CDR3 protein: CASSRGNGKAGYTF
V gene: TRBV9; J gene: TRBJ2-5; CDR3 protein: CASSVDLETQYF
V gene: TRBV5-8; J gene: TRBJ1-5; CDR3 protein: CASSRQVSNQPQHF
V gene: TRBV18; J gene: TRBJ2-1; CDR3 protein: CASSTSGTADEQFF